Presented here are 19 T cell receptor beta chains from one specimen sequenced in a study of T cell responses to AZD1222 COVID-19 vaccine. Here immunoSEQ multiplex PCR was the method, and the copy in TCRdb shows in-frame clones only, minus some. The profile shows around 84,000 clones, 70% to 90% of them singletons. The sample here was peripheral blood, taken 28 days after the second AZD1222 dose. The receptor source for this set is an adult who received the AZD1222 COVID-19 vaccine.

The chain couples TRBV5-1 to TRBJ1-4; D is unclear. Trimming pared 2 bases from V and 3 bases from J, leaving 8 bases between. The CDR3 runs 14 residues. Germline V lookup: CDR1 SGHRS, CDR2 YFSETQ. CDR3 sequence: CASSFRAPNEKLFF. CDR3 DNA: TGCGCCAGCAGCTTCCGGGCCCCTAATGAAAAACTGTTTTTT.

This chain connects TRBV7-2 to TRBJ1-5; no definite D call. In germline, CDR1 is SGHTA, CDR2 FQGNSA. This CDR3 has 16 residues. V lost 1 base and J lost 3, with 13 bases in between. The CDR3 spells CASSLVGGLLNQPQHF. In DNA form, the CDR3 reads TGTGCCAGCAGCTTAGTCGGAGGGCTACTCAATCAGCCCCAGCATTTT.

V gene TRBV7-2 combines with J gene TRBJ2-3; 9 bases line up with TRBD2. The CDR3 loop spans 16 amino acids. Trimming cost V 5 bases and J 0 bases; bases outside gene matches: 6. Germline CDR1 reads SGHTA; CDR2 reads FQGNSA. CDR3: CASSLSLAGSTDTQYF. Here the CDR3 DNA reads TGTGCCAGCAGCCTATCGCTAGCGGGGAGCACAGATACGCAGTATTTT.

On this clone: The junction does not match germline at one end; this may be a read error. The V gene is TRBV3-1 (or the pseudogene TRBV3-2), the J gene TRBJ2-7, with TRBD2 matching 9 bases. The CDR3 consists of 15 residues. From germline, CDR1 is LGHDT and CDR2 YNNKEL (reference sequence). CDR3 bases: TGTGCCAGCAGTCAAGCTAGCGGGGAGACCTACGAGCAGTACTTC. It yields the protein CASSQASGETYEQYF.

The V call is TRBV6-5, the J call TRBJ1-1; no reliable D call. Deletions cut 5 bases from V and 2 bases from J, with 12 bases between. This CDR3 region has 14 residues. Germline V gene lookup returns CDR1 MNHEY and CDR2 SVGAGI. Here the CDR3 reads CASSTLLGNTEAFF. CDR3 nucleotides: TGTGCCAGCAGTACCCTCTTGGGTAACACTGAAGCTTTCTTT.

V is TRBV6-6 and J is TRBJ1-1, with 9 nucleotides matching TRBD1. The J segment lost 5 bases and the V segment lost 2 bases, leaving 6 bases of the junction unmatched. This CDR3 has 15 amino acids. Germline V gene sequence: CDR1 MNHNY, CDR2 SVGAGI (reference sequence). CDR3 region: CASSYDRGVGTEAFF. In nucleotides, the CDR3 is TGTGCCAGCAGTTACGACAGGGGGGTAGGAACTGAAGCTTTCTTT.

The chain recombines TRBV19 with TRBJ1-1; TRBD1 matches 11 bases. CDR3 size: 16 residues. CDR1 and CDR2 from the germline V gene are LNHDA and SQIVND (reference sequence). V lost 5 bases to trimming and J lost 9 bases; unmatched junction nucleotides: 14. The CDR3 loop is CASSLRTDRGRLKAFF. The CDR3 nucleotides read TGTGCCAGTAGTCTGAGAACGGACAGGGGGCGGCTCAAAGCTTTCTTT.

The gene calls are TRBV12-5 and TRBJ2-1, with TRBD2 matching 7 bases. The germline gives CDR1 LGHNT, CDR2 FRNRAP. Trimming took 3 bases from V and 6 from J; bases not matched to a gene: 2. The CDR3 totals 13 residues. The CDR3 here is CASGFGGGNEQFF. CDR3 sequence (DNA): TGTGCTAGTGGTTTTGGGGGGGGCAATGAGCAGTTCTTC. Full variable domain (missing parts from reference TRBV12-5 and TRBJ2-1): DARVTQTPRHKVTEMGQEVTMRCQPILGHNTVFWYRQTMMQGLELLAYFRNRAPLDDSGMPKDRFSAEMPDATLATLKIQPSEPRDSAVYFCASGFGGGNEQFFGPGTRLTVL.

For the CDR3, the DNA is TGTGCCAGCAGTGAAGAAGGAGCCTATAATTCACCCCTCCACTTT. Translation gives CASSEEGAYNSPLHF. The V gene is TRBV6-1, the J gene TRBJ1-6; no clear D. The germline gives CDR1 MNHNS, CDR2 SASEGT. V lost 1 base and J lost 2, with 6 bases in between. The CDR3 has 15 residues.

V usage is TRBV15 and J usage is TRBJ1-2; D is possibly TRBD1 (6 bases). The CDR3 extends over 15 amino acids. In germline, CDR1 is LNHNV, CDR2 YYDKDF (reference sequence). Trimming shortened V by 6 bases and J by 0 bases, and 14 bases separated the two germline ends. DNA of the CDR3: TGTGCCACCAGACCCCTAGGACAGCCTAACTATGGCTACACCTTC. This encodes CATRPLGQPNYGYTF. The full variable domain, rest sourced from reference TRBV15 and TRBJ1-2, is DAMVIQNPRYQVTQFGKPVTLSCSQTLNHNVMYWYQQKSSQAPKLLFHYYDKDFNNEADTPDNFQSRRPNTSFCFLDIRSPGLGDTAMYLCATRPLGQPNYGYTFGSGTRLTVV.

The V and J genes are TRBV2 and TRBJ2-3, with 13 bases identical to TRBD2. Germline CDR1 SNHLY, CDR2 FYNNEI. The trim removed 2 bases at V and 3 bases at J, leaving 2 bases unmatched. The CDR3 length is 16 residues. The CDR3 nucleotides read TGTGCCAGCAGTGAAACTAGCGGGGGGGCGACAGATACGCAGTATTTT. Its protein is CASSETSGGATDTQYF.

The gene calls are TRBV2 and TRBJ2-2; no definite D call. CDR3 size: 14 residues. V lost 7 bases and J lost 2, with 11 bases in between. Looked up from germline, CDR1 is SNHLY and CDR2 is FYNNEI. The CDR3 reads CASNAQSNTGELFF. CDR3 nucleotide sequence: TGTGCCAGCAACGCCCAGTCTAACACCGGGGAGCTGTTTTTT.

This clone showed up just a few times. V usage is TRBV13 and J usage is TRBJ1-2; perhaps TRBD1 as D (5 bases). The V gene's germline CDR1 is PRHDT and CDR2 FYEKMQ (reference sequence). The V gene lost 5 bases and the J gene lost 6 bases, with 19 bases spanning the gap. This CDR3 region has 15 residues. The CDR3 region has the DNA TGTGCCAGCAGCACCCCACCTCGACGGGGGGATGGCTACACCTTC. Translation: CASSTPPRRGDGYTF. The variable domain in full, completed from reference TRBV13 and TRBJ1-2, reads AAGVIQSPRHLIKEKRETATLKCYPIPRHDTVYWYQQGPGQDPQFLISFYEKMQSDKGSIPDRFSAQQFSDYHSELNMSSLELGDSALYFCASSTPPRRGDGYTFGSGTRLTVV.

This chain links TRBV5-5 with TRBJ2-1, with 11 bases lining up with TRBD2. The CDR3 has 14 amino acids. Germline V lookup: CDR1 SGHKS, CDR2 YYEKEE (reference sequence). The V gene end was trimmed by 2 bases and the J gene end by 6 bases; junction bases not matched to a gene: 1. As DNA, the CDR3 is TGTGCCAGCAGCTTTAGCGGGGGGGCCAATGAGCAGTTCTTC. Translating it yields CASSFSGGANEQFF. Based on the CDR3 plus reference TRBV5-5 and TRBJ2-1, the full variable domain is DAGVTQSPTHLIKTRGQQVTLRCSPISGHKSVSWYQQVLGQGPQFIFQYYEKEERGRGNFPDRFSARQFPNYSSELNVNALLLGDSALYLCASSFSGGANEQFFGPGTRLTVL.

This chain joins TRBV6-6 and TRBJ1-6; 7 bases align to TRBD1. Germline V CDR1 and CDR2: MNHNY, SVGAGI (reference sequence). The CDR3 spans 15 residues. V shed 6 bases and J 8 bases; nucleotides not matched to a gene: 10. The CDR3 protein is CASSPDRARDSPLHF. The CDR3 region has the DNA TGTGCCAGCAGCCCCGACAGGGCTAGAGATTCACCCCTCCACTTT.

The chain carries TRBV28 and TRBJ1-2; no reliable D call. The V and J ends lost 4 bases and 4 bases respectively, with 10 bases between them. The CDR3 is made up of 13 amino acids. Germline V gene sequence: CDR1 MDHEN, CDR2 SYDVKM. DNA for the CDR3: TGTGCCAGCAGTTCCACCGGCCTCTATGGCTACACCTTC. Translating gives CASSSTGLYGYTF.

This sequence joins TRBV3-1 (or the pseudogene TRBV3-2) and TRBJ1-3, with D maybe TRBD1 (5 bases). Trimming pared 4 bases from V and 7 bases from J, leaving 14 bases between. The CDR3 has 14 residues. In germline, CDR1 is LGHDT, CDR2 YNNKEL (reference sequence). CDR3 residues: CASSPRGGSNTIYF. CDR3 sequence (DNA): TGTGCCAGCAGCCCCCGGGGGGGGTCGAACACCATATATTTT.

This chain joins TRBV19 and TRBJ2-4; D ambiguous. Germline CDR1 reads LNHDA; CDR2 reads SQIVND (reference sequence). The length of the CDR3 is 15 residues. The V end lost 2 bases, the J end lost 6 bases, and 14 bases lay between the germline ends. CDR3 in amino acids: CASSIRSQGSNIQYF. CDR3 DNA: TGTGCCAGTAGTATAAGGAGCCAAGGGTCAAACATTCAGTACTTC.

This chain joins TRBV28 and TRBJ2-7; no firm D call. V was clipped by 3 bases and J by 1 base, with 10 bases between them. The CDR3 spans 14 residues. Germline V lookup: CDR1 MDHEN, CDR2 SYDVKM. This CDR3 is CASSFPGKSYEQYF. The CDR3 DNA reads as TGTGCCAGCAGTTTTCCTGGCAAATCCTACGAGCAGTACTTC.